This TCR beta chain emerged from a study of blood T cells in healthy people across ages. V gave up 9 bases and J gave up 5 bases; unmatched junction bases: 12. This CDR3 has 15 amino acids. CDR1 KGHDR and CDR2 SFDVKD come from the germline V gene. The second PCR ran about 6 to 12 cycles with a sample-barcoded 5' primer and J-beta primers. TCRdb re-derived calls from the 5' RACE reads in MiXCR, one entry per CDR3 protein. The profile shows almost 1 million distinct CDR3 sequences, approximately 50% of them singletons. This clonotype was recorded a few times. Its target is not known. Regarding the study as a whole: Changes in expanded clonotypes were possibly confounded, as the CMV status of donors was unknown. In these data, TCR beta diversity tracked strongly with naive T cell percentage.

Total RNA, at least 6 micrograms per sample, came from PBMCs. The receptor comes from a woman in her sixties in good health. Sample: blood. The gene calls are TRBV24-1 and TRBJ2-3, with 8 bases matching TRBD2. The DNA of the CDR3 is TGTGCCACCGGCTCGGGTAGCGGGAAAGGAGATACGCAGTATTTT. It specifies CATGSGSGKGDTQYF.